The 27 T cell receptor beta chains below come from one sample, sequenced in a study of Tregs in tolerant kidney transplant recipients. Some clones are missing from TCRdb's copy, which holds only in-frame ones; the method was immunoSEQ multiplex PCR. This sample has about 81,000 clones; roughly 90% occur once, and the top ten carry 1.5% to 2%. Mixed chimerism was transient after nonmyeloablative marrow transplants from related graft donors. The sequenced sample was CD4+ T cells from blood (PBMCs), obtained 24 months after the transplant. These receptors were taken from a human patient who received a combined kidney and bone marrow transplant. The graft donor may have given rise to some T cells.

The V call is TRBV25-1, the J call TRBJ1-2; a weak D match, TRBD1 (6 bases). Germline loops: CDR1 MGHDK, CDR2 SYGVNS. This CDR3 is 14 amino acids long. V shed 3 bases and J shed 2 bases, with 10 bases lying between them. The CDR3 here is CASSDQGHNYGYTF. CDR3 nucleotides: TGTGCCAGCAGTGACCAGGGACACAACTATGGCTACACCTTC.

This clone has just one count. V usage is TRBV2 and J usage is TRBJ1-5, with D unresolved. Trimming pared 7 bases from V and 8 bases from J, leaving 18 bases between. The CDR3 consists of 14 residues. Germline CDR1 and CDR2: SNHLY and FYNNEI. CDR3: CASTRYRSGKPQHF. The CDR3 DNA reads TGTGCCAGCACCCGGTACCGTAGCGGAAAGCCCCAGCATTTT.

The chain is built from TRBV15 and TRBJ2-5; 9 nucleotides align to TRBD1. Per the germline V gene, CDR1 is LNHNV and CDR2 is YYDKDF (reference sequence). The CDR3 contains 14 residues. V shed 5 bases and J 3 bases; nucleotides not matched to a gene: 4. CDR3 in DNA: TGTGCCACCAGCTTAAGACAGGGGGAAGAGACCCAGTACTTC. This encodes CATSLRQGEETQYF.

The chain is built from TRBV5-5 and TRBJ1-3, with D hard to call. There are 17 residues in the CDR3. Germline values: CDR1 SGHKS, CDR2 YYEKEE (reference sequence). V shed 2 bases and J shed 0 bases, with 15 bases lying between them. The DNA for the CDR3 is TGTGCCAGCAGCTTAGGCGGACTACGGAACTCTGGAAACACCATATATTTT. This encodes CASSLGGLRNSGNTIYF.

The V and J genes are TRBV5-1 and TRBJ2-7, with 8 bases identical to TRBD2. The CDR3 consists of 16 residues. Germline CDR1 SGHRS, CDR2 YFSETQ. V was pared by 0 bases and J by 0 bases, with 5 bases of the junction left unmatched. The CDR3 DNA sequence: TGCGCCAGCAGCTTGGAAAGCGGGGGCAACTCCTACGAGCAGTACTTC. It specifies CASSLESGGNSYEQYF.

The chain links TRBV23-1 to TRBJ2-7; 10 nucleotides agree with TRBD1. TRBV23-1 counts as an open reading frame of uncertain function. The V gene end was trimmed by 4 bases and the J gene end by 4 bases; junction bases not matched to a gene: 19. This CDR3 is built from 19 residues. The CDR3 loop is CASSPIRDRGPSLHYEQYF. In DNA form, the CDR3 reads TGCGCCAGCAGTCCGATCCGGGACAGGGGCCCTTCCCTACATTACGAGCAGTACTTC.

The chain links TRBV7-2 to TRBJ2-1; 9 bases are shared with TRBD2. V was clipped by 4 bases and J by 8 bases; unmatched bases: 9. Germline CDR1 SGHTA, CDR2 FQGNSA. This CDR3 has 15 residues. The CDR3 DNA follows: TGTGCCAGCAGCTCTGGGGGACTAGCTATCGATGAGCAGTTCTTC. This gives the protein CASSSGGLAIDEQFF.

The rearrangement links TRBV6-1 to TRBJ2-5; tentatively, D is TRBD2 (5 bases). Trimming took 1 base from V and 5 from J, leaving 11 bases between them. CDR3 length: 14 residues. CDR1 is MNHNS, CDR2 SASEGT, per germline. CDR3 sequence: CASSEVTRTETQYF. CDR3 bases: TGTGCCAGCAGTGAAGTTACTAGGACCGAGACCCAGTACTTC.

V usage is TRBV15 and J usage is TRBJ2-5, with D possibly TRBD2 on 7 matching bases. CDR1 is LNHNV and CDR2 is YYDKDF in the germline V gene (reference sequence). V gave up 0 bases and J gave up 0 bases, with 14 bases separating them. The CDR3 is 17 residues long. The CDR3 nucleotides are TGTGCCACCAGCAGAGATGGGGCGGGGGCGCACCAAGAGACCCAGTACTTC. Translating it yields CATSRDGAGAHQETQYF. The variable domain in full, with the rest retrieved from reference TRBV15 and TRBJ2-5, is DAMVIQNPRYQVTQFGKPVTLSCSQTLNHNVMYWYQQKSSQAPKLLFHYYDKDFNNEADTPDNFQSRRPNTSFCFLDIRSPGLGDTAMYLCATSRDGAGAHQETQYFGPGTRLLVL.

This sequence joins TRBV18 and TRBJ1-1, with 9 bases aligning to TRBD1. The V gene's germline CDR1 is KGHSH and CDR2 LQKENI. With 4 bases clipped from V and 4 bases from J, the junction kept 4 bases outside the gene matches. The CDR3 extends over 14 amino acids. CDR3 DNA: TGTGCCAGCTCACTCGGGACAGGGTTCACTGAAGCTTTCTTT. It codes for CASSLGTGFTEAFF.

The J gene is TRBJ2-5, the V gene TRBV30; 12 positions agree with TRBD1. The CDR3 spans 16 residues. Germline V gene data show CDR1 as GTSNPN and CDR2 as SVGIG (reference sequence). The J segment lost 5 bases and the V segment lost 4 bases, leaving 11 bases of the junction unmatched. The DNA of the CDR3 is TGTGCCTGGACCATCGGGGGACAGGGGGCAGGGGAGACCCAGTACTTC. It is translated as CAWTIGGQGAGETQYF.

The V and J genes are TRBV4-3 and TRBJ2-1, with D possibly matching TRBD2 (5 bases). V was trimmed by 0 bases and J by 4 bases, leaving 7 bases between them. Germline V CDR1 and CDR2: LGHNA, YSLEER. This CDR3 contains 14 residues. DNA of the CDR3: TGCGCCAGCAGCCAAGATACTAGTTACAATGAGCAGTTCTTC. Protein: CASSQDTSYNEQFF.

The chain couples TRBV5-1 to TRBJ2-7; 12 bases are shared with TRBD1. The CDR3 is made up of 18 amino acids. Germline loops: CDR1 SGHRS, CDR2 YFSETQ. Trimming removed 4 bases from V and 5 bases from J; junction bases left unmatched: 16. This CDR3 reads CASSPTGTGGSGSNEQYF. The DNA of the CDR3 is TGCGCCAGCAGCCCGACCGGGACAGGGGGCAGCGGGAGCAACGAGCAGTACTTC. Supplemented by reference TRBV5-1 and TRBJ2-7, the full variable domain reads KAGVTQTPRYLIKTRGQQVTLSCSPISGHRSVSWYQQTPGQGLQFLFEYFSETQRNKGNFPGRFSGRQFSNSRSEMNVSTLELGDSALYLCASSPTGTGGSGSNEQYFGPGTRLTVT.

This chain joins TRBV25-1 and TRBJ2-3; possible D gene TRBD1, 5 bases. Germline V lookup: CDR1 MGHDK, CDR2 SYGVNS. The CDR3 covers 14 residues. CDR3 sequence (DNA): TGTGCTACTAAGGGGCCCCTCCGGTCAGATACGCAGTATTTT. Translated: CATKGPLRSDTQYF.

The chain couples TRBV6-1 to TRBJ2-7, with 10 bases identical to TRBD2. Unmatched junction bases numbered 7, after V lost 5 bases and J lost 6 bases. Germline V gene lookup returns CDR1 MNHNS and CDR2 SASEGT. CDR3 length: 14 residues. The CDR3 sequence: CASSLLAGVGEQYF. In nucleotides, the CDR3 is TGTGCCAGCAGTCTTCTAGCGGGAGTGGGCGAGCAGTACTTC.

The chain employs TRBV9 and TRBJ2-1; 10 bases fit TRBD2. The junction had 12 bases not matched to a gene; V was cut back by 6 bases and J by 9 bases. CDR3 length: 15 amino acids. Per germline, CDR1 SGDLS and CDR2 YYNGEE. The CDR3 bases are TGTGCCAGCAAGCAAAGGCTAGCGGGGGACGGTGAGCAGTTCTTC. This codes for CASKQRLAGDGEQFF.

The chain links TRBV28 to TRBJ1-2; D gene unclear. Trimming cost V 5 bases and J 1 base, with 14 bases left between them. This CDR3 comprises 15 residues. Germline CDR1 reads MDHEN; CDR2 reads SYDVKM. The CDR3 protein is CASSVNDIRNYGYTF. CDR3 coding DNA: TGTGCCAGCAGTGTTAACGACATTCGTAACTATGGCTACACCTTC.

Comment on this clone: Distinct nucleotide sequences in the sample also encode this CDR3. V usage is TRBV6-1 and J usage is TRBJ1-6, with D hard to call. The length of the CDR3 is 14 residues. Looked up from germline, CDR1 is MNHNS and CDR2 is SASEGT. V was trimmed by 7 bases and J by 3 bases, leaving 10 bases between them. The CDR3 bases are TGTGCCAGCACAGGCAGTCTCTATAATTCACCCCTCCACTTT. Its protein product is CASTGSLYNSPLHF.

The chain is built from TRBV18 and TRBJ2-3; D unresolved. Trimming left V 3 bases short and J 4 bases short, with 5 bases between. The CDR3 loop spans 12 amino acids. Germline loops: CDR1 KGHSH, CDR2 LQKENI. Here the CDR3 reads CASSPTPDTQYF. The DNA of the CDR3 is TGTGCCAGCTCACCCACTCCAGATACGCAGTATTTT.

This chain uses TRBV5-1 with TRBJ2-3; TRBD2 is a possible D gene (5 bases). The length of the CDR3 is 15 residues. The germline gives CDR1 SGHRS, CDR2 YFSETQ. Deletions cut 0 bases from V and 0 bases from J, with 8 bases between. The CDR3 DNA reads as TGCGCCAGCAGCTTGGATCCGGGGAGCACAGATACGCAGTATTTT. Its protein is CASSLDPGSTDTQYF.

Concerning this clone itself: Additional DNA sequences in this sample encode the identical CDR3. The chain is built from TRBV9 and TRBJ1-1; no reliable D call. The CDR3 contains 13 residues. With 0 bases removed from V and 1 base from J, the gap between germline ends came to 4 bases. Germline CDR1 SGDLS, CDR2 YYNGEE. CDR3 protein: CASSVAGNTEAFF. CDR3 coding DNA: TGTGCCAGCAGCGTAGCCGGGAACACTGAAGCTTTCTTT.

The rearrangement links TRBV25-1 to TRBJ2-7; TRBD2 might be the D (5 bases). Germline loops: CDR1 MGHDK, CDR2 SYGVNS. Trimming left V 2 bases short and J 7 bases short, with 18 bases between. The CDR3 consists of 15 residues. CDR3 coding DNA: TGTGCCAGCAGTGAAGTCGTCGGGATAGCCTCTGAGCAGTACTTC. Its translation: CASSEVVGIASEQYF.

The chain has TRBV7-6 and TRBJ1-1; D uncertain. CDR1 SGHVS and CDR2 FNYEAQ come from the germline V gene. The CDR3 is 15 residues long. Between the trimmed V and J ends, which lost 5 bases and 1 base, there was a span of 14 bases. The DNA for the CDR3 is TGTGCCAGCAGCCCCCGAGCCCGGAGGAACACTGAAGCTTTCTTT. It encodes CASSPRARRNTEAFF.

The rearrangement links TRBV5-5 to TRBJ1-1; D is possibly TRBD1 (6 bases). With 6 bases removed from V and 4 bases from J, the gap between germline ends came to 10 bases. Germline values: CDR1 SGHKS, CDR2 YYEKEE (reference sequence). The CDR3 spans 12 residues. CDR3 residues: CASIRGGTEAFF. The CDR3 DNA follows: TGTGCCAGCATCCGAGGGGGCACTGAAGCTTTCTTT.

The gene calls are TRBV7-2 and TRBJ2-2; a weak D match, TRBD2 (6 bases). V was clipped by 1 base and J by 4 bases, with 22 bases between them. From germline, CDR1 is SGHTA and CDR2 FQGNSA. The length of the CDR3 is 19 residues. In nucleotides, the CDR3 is TGTGCCAGCAGCTTAGGAGCAGGGTTGGGTTTGGGAGGCACCGGGGAGCTGTTTTTT. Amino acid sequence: CASSLGAGLGLGGTGELFF.

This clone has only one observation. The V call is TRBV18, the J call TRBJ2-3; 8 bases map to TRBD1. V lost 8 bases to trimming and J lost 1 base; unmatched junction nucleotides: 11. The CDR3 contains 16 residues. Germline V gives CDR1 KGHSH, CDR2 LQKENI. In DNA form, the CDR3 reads TGTGCCAGCCGTAGTATTGGGACAGGCCGCACAGATACGCAGTATTTT. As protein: CASRSIGTGRTDTQYF.

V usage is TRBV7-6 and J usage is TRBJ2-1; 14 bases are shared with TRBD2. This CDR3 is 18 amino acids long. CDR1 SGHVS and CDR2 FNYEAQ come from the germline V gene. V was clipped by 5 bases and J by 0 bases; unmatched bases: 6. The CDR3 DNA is TGTGCCAGCAGCGCCCGACTAGCGGGAGGGCCCTCCTACAATGAGCAGTTCTTC. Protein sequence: CASSARLAGGPSYNEQFF.